One sample yielded the 10 T cell receptor beta chains listed below, sequenced in a study of T cell responses to AZD1222 COVID-19 vaccine. Libraries were prepared by immunoSEQ multiplex PCR; TCRdb keeps only in-frame clonotypes and omits some of them. The sample records about 130,000 clones, about 89% being singletons. The starting material was peripheral blood, obtained on day 0 of AZD1222 vaccination. The receptors here all came from an adult in good health.

The V call is TRBV4-2, the J call TRBJ2-1; D may correspond to TRBD1 or TRBD2 (5 bases each). This CDR3 contains 15 residues. Germline V CDR1 and CDR2: LGHNA, YNFKEQ. V dropped 5 bases and J dropped 1 base, with 12 bases sitting between them. The CDR3 DNA sequence: TGTGCCAGCAGCTCCGGGACCTATTCCTACAATGAGCAGTTCTTC. Translation gives CASSSGTYSYNEQFF.

This sequence joins TRBV9 and TRBJ2-1; D remains ambiguous. V was trimmed by 6 bases and J by 10 bases, leaving 14 bases between them. CDR3 length: 12 amino acids. Germline V CDR1 and CDR2: SGDLS, YYNGEE. Written as DNA, the CDR3 is TGTGCCAGCAATGGGCCCGCCAGGGAGCAGTTCTTC. Encoded protein: CASNGPAREQFF.

This rearrangement joins TRBV3-1 (or the pseudogene TRBV3-2) to TRBJ1-2; D unresolved. This CDR3 has 15 residues. The germline CDR1 and CDR2 sequences are LGHDT and YNNKEL (reference sequence). V shed 4 bases and J shed 2 bases, with 14 bases lying between them. DNA for the CDR3: TGTGCCAGCAGCCGATTAACCGGCCTCAACTATGGCTACACCTTC. This sequence encodes CASSRLTGLNYGYTF.

CDR3 region: CASSFKDSGGYTF. CDR3 DNA sequence: TGTGCCAGCAGTTTTAAGGACAGCGGTGGCTACACCTTC. The rearrangement uses TRBV12-3 or TRBV12-4 and TRBJ1-2; TRBD1 might be the D (6 bases). The length of the CDR3 is 13 residues. Trimming stripped 3 bases from V and 7 bases from J, with 12 bases between.

The chain recombines TRBV6-2 or TRBV6-3 with TRBJ1-6; 7 bases map to TRBD1. Germline-derived CDR1 and CDR2 are MNHEY and SVGEGT. This CDR3 spans 16 amino acids. After removal of 6 bases from V and 0 bases from J, the junction contained 5 bases not matched to a gene. As DNA, the CDR3 is TGTGCCAGCAGCCAGGGGGAGAGCTCCTATAATTCACCCCTCCACTTT. This translates into CASSQGESSYNSPLHF.

This rearrangement joins TRBV19 to TRBJ1-6, with D possibly being TRBD1 (5 bases). This CDR3 comprises 14 residues. Germline V CDR1 and CDR2: LNHDA, SQIVND (reference sequence). Trimming left V 6 bases short and J 7 bases short, with 13 bases between. The CDR3 DNA reads as TGTGCCAGTAGAACGGCAGGGAGAAATTCACCCCTCCACTTT. Protein sequence: CASRTAGRNSPLHF.

This chain uses TRBV19 with TRBJ1-6; D not resolved. This CDR3 comprises 12 residues. CDR1 is LNHDA and CDR2 is SQIVND in the germline V gene (reference sequence). With 5 bases removed from V and 15 bases from J, the gap between germline ends came to 14 bases. The CDR3 nucleotides read TGTGCCAGTAGTGAGGGAAGTAAGTTCCTCCACTTT. This sequence encodes CASSEGSKFLHF. Using reference TRBV19 and TRBJ1-6 for the parts outside the CDR3, the full variable domain is DGGITQSPKYLFRKEGQNVTLSCEQNLNHDAMYWYRQDPGQGLRLIYYSQIVNDFQKGDIAEGYSVSREKKESFPLTVTSAQKNPTAFYLCASSEGSKFLHFGNGTRLTVT.

The chain has TRBV2 and TRBJ1-3, with 7 bases aligning to TRBD1. Germline CDR1 reads SNHLY; CDR2 reads FYNNEI. The CDR3 runs 14 residues. The junction had 11 bases not matched to a gene; V was cut back by 8 bases and J by 7 bases. CDR3 residues: CASRWTGPENTIYF. Written as DNA, the CDR3 is TGTGCCAGCCGATGGACAGGCCCGGAGAACACCATATATTTT.

The chain links TRBV7-6 to TRBJ2-7; D unresolved. Germline CDR1 SGHVS, CDR2 FNYEAQ. The V end was cut by 5 bases, the J end by 0 bases, with 11 bases between. The CDR3 sequence is 14 residues long. This chain's CDR3 is CASSASESSYEQYF. The DNA of the CDR3 is TGTGCCAGCAGCGCCTCGGAGAGCTCCTACGAGCAGTACTTC.

This clone has just one count. This chain links TRBV18 with TRBJ1-5; no reliable D call. V lost 5 bases and J 2 bases, leaving 10 bases between the germline ends. The germline CDR1 and CDR2 sequences are KGHSH and LQKENI. This CDR3 contains 14 residues. CDR3 region: CASSARKGNQPQHF. As DNA, the CDR3 is TGTGCCAGCTCAGCCCGGAAGGGCAATCAGCCCCAGCATTTT.